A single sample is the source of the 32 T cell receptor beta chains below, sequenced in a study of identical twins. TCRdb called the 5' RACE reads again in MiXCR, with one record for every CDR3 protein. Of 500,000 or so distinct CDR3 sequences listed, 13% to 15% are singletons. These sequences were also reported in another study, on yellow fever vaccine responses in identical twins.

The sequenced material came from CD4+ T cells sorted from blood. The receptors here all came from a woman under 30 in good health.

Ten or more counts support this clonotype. The CDR3 is CASSQAQETGELFF. The DNA of the CDR3 is TGTGCCAGCAGCCAAGCGCAGGAAACCGGGGAGCTGTTTTTT. The chain recombines TRBV4-2 with TRBJ2-2; no reliable D call. The germline V and J ends were trimmed by 1 base and 5 bases, with 8 bases remaining between them. Germline V gene sequence: CDR1 LGHNA, CDR2 YNFKEQ. The CDR3 extends over 14 amino acids.

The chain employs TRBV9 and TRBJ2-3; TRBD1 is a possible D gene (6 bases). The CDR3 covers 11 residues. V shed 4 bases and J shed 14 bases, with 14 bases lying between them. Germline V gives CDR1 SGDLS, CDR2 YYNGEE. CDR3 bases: TGTGCCAGCAGCTCAGGGGTGAGGCGGTATTTT. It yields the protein CASSSGVRRYF.

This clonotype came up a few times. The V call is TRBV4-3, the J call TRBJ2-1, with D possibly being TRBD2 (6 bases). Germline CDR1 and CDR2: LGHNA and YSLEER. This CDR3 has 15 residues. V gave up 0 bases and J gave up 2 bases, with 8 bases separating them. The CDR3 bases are TGCGCCAGCAGCCAAGAGGGGGGAACCTACAATGAGCAGTTCTTC. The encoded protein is CASSQEGGTYNEQFF.

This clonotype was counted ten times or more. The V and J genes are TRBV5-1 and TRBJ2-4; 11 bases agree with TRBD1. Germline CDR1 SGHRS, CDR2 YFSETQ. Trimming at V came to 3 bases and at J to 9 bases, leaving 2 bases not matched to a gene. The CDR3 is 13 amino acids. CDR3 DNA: TGCGCCAGCAGCTGGGGACAGGGGGGCATTCAGTACTTC. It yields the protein CASSWGQGGIQYF.

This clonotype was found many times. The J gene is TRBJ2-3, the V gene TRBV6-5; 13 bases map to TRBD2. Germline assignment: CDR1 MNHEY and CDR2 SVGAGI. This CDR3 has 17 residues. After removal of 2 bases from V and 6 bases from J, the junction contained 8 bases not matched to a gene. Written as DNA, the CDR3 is TGTGCCAGCAGTTACGGATCGGGACTAGCGGGGAGCGATACGCAGTATTTT. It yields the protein CASSYGSGLAGSDTQYF.

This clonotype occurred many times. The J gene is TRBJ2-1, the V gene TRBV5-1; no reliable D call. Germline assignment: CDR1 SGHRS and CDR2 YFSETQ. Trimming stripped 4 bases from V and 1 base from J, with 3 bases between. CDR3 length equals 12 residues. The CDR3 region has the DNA TGCGCCAGCAGCGCTTCCTACAATGAGCAGTTCTTC. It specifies CASSASYNEQFF.

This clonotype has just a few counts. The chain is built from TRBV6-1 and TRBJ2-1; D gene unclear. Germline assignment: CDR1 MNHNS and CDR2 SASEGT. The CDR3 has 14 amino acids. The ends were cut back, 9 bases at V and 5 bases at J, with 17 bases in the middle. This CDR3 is CASRLRNYDNEQFF. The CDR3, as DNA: TGTGCCAGTCGCCTCAGGAACTACGACAATGAGCAGTTCTTC.

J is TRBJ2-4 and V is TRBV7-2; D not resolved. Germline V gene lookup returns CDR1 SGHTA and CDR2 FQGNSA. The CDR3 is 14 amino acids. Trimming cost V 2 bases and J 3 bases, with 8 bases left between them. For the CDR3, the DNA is TGTGCCAGCAGCTTATTGGGTGGCAAAAACATTCAGTACTTC. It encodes CASSLLGGKNIQYF.

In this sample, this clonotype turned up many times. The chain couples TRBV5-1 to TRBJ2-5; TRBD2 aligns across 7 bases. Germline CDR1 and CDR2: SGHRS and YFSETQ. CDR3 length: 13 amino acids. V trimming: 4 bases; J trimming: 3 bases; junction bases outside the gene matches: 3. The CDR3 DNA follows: TGCGCCAGCAGCCTCGGGACTAAAGAGACCCAGTACTTC. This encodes CASSLGTKETQYF.

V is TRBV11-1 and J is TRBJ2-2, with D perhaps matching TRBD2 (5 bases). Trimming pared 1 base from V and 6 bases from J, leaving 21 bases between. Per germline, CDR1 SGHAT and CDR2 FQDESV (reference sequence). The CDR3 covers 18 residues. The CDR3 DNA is TGTGCCAGCAGCTTAGGTTACGAGGGCTCGCTAAAGGCCGGGGAGCTGTTTTTT. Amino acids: CASSLGYEGSLKAGELFF.

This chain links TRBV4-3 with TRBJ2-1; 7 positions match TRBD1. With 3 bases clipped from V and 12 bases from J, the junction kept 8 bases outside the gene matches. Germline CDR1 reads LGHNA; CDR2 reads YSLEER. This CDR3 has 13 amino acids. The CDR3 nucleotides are TGCGCCAGCAGCCAGGACAGGTCATGGGGGCAGTTCTTC. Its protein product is CASSQDRSWGQFF.

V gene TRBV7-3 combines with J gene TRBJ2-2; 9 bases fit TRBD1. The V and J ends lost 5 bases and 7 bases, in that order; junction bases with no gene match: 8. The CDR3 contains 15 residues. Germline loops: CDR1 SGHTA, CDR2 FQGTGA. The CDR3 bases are TGTGCCAGCAGCACTACAGGGGGCAGTGGCGGGGAGCTGTTTTTT. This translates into CASSTTGGSGGELFF.

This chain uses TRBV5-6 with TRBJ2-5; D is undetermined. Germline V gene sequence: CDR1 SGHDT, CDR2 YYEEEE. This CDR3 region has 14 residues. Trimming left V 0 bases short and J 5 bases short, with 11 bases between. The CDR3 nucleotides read TGTGCCAGCAGCTTGGTTGGGCTGTATGAGACCCAGTACTTC. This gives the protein CASSLVGLYETQYF.

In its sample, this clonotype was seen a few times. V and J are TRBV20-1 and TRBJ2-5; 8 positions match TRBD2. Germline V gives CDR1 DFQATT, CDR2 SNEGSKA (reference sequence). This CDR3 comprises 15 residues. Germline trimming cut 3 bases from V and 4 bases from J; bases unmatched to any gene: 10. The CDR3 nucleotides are TGCAGTGCTAGCCCCCCAGCGGGAGTGGCAGAGACCCAGTACTTC. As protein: CSASPPAGVAETQYF.

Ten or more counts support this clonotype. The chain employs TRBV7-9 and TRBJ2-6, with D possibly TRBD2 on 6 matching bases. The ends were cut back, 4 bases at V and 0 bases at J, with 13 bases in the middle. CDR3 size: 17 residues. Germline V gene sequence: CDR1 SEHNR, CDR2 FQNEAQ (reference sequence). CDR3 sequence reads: CASSYGRGLSGANVLTF. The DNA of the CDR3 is TGTGCCAGCAGCTATGGACGGGGACTCTCTGGGGCCAACGTCCTGACTTTC.

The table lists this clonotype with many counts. In DNA, the CDR3 is TGTGCCAGCAGCCACGGACTAGCGGTCTACAATGAGCAGTTCTTC. Its translation: CASSHGLAVYNEQFF. The V call is TRBV7-2, the J call TRBJ2-1; 10 nucleotides agree with TRBD2. The germline V gene has CDR1 SGHTA and CDR2 FQGNSA. The junction had 4 bases not matched to a gene; V was cut back by 5 bases and J by 3 bases. The CDR3 has 15 amino acids. The variable domain in full, completed from reference TRBV7-2 and TRBJ2-1, reads GAGVSQSPSNKVTEKGKDVELRCDPISGHTALYWYRQSLGQGLEFLIYFQGNSAPDKSGLPSDRFSAERTGGSVSTLTIQRTQQEDSAVYLCASSHGLAVYNEQFFGPGTRLTVL.

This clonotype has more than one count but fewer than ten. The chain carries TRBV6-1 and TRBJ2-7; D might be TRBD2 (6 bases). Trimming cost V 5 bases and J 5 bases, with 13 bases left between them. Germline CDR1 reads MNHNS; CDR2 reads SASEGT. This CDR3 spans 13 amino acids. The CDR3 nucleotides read TGTGCCAGCAGTCAAACTAGCTGGGACGAGCAGTACTTC. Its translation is CASSQTSWDEQYF.

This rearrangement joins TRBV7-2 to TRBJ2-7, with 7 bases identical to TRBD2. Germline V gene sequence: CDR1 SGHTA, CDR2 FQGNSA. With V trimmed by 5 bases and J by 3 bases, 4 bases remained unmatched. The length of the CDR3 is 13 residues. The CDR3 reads CASSRTRGYEQYF. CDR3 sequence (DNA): TGTGCCAGCAGCCGGACTAGGGGCTACGAGCAGTACTTC.

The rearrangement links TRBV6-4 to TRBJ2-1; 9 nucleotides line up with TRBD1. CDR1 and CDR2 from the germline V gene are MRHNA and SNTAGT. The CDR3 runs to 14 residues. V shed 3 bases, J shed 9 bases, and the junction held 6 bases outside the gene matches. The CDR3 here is CASSESTGGIEQFF. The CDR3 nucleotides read TGTGCCAGCAGTGAATCGACAGGGGGAATTGAGCAGTTCTTC.

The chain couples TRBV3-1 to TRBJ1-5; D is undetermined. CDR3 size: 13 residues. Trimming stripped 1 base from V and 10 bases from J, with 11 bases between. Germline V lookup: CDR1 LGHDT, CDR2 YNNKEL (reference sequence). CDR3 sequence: CASSQAAVGPQHF. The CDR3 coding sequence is TGTGCCAGCAGCCAAGCTGCGGTTGGCCCCCAGCATTTT.

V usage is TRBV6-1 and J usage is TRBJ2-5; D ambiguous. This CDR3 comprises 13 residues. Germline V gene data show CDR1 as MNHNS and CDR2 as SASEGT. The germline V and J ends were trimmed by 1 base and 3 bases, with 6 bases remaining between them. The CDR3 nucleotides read TGTGCCAGCAGTGAAGGCCCCAAAGAGACCCAGTACTTC. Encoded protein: CASSEGPKETQYF.

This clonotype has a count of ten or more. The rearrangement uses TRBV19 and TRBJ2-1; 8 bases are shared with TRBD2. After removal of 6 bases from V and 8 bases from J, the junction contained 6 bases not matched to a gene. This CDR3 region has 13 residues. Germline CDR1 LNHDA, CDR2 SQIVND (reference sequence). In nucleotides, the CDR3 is TGTGCCAGTAGGAGACTAGCGCGGGATGAGCAGTTCTTC. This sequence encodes CASRRLARDEQFF.

The CDR3 protein is CATSDPSQFGGETQYF. The CDR3 nucleotides read TGTGCCACCAGTGACCCCTCGCAGTTTGGGGGAGAGACCCAGTACTTC. This sequence joins TRBV24-1 and TRBJ2-5, with D perhaps TRBD1 or TRBD2 (5 bases each). V was trimmed by 4 bases and J by 4 bases, leaving 18 bases between them. The CDR3 loop spans 16 amino acids. Germline V gene lookup returns CDR1 KGHDR and CDR2 SFDVKD.

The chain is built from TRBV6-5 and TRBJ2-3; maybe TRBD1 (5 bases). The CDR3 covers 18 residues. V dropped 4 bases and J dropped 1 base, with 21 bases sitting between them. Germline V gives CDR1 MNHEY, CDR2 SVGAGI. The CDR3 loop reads CASSFPSMSGRGTDTQYF. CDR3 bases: TGTGCCAGCAGTTTCCCCTCCATGAGTGGCAGGGGCACAGATACGCAGTATTTT.

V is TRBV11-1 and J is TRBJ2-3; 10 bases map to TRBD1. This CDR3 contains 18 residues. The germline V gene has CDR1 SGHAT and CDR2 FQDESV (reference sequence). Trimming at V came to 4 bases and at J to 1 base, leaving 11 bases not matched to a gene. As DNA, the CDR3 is TGTGCCAGCAGCTCCCCACCGGTCGGGACAGGGGGCACAGATACGCAGTATTTT. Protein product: CASSSPPVGTGGTDTQYF. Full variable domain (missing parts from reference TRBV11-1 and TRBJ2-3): EAEVAQSPRYKITEKSQAVAFWCDPISGHATLYWYRQILGQGPELLVQFQDESVVDDSQLPKDRFSAERLKGVDSTLKIQPAELGDSAMYLCASSSPPVGTGGTDTQYFGPGTRLTVL.

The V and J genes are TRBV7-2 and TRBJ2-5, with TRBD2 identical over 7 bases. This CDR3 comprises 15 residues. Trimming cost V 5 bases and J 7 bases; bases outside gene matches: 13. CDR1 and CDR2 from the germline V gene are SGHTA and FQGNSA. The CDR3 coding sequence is TGTGCCAGCAGCACCCCGGGAGGCGGAGTGGGGACCCAGTACTTC. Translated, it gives CASSTPGGGVGTQYF.

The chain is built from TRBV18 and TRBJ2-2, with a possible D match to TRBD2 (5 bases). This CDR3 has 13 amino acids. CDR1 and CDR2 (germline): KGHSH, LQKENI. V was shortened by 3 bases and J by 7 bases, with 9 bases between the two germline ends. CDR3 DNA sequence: TGTGCCAGCTCACCGAGGGCGAGCGGGGAGCTGTTTTTT. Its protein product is CASSPRASGELFF.

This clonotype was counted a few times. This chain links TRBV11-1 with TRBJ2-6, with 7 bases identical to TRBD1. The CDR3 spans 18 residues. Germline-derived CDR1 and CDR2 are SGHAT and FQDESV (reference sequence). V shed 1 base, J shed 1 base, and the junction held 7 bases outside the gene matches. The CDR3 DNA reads TGTGCCAGCAGCTTAGGCAGGACAGGAAAATCTGGGGCCAACGTCCTGACTTTC. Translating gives CASSLGRTGKSGANVLTF.

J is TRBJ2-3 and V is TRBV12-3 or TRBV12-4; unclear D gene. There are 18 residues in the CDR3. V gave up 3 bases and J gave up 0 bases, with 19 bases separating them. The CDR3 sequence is CASSFSGSAAASTDTQYF. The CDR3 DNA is TGTGCCAGCAGTTTTTCCGGGTCGGCGGCGGCAAGCACAGATACGCAGTATTTT.

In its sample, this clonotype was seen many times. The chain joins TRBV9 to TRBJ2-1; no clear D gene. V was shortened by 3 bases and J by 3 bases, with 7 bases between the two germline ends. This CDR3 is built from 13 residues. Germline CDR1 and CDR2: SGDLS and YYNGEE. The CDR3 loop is CASSASVYNEQFF. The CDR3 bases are TGTGCCAGCAGCGCTTCCGTCTACAATGAGCAGTTCTTC.

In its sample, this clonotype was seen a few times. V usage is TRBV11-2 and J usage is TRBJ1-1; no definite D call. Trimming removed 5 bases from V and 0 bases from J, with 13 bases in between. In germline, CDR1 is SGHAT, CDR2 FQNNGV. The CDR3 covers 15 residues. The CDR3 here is CASSPDGKMNTEAFF. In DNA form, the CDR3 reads TGTGCCAGCAGCCCGGACGGAAAAATGAACACTGAAGCTTTCTTT.

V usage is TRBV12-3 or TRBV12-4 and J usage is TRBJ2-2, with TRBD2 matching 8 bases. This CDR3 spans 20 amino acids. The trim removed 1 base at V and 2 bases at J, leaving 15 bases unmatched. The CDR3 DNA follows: TGTGCCAGCAGTTTAGGAGGGCGGGGAACTAGCGGAGATAACACCGGGGAGCTGTTTTTT. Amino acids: CASSLGGRGTSGDNTGELFF.